This T cell receptor beta chain emerged from a study of CD8+CD57+ T cells in acquired aplastic anemia. Study overall: DNA from sorted CD4+ and CD8+ cells averaged approximately 3.5 ug. Regarding the study as a whole: Roughly 31 CD8+ CDR3 sequences were shared between patients and controls. Patients were compared with controls for CD8+ Simpson's diversity, and no significant difference emerged.

This clonotype was seen a few times. Its antigen is unidentified. The template used for profiling TCR beta VDJ and CDR3 was genomic DNA. MiXCR, applied by TCRdb to the reads, yields one record per CDR3 protein. The sample lists 100,000 to 150,000 distinct CDR3 sequences; about 48% were seen once. Germline assignment: CDR1 SGHTA and CDR2 FQGNSA. The CDR3 spans 13 residues. The V gene lost 1 base and the J gene lost 2 bases, with 5 bases spanning the gap. The sequencing sample was made of sorted CD4+, CD8+, or CD8+CD57+ T cells (not recorded which) from PBMCs. The clonotype comes from a human donor in good health, serving as a control. The genes are TRBV7-2 and TRBJ1-2; D gene unclear. CDR3 nucleotides: TGTGCCAGCAGCTTAGATGTCAACTATGGCTACACCTTC. It is translated as CASSLDVNYGYTF.